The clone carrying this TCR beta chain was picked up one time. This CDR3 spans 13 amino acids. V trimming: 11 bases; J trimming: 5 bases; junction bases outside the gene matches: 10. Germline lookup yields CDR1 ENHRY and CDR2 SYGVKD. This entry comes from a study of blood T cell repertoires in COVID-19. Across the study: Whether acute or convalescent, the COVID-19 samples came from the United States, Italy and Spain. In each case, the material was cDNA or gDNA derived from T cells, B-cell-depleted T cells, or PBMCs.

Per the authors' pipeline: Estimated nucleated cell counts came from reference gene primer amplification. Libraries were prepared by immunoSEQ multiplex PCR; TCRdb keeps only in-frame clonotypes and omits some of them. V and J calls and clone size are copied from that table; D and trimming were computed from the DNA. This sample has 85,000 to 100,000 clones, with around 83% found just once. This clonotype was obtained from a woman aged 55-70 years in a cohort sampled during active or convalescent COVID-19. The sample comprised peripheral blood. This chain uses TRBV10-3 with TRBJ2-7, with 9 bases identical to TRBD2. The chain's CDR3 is CASRTSEDHEQYF. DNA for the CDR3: TGTGCCTCCCGGACTAGCGAGGACCACGAGCAGTACTTC.